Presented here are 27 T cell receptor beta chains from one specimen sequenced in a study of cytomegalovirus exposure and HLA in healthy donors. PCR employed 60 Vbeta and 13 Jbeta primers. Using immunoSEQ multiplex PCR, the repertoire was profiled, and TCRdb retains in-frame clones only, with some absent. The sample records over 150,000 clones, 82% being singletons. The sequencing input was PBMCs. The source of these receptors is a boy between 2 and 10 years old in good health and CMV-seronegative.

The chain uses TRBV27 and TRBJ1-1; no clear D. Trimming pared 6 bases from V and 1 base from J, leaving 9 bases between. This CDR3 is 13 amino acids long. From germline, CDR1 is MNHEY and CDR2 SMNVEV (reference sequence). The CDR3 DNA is TGTGCCAGCAGGCCAGGTTCGAACACTGAAGCTTTCTTT. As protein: CASRPGSNTEAFF.

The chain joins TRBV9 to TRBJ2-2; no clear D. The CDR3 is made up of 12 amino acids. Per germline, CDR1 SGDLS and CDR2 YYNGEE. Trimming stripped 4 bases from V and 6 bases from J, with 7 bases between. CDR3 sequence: CASSSRAGELFF. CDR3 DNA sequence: TGTGCCAGCAGCTCCCGGGCCGGGGAGCTGTTTTTT.

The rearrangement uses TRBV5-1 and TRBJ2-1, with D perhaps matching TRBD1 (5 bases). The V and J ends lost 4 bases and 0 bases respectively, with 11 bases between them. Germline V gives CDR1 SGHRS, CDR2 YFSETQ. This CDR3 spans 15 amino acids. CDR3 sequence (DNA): TGCGCCAGCAGCATTTCAGACAGCTCCTACAATGAGCAGTTCTTC. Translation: CASSISDSSYNEQFF.

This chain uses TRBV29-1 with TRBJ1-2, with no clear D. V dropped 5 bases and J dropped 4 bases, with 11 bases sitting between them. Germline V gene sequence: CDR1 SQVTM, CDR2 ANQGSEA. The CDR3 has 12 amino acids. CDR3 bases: TGCAGCGTTCGAGGAAATAGCTATGGCTACACCTTC. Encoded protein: CSVRGNSYGYTF.

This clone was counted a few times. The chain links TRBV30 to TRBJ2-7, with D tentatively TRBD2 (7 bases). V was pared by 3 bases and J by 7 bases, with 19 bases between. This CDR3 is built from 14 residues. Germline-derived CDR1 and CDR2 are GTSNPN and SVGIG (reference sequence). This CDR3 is CAWSLKGGLREQYF. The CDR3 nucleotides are TGTGCCTGGAGCTTAAAGGGGGGGCTACGTGAGCAGTACTTC.

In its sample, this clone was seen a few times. The CDR3 sequence: CASREDRGTEAFF. DNA of the CDR3: TGTGCCAGCAGGGAGGACAGGGGCACTGAAGCTTTCTTT. The chain combines TRBV25-1 with TRBJ1-1; TRBD1 matches at 9 bases. V lost 6 bases, J lost 4 bases, and 3 bases stayed unmatched. CDR1 is MGHDK and CDR2 is SYGVNS in the germline V gene. The CDR3 extends over 13 amino acids.

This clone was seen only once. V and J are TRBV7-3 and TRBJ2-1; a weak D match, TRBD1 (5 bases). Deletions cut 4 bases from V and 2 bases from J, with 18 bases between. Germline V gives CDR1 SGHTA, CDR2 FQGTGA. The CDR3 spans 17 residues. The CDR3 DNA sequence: TGTGCCAGCAGCTCAACTGCGCGGCAGGGAACCTACAATGAGCAGTTCTTC. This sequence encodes CASSSTARQGTYNEQFF.

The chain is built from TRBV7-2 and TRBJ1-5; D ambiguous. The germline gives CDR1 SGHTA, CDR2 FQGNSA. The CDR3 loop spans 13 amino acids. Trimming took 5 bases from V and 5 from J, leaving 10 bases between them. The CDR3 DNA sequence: TGTGCCAGCAGCCTTGACACTGATCAGCCCCAGCATTTT. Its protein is CASSLDTDQPQHF.

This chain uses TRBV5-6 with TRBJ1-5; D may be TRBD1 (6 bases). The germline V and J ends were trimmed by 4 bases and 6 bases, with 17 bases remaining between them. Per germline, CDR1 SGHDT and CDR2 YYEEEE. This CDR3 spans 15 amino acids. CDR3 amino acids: CASSREGGRGQPQHF. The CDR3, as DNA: TGTGCCAGCAGCCGGGAAGGGGGTCGAGGTCAGCCCCAGCATTTT.

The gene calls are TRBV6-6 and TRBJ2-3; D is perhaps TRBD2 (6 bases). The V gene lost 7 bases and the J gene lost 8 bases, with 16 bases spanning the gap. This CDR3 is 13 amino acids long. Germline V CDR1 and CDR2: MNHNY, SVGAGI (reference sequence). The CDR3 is CASTSYLGGTQYF. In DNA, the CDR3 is TGTGCCAGCACGTCATATCTCGGGGGTACGCAGTATTTT.

CDR3 region: CASSLDGGGAQETQYF. In nucleotides, the CDR3 is TGCGCCAGCAGCTTGGATGGCGGGGGGGCCCAAGAGACCCAGTACTTC. The chain combines TRBV5-1 with TRBJ2-5; 9 bases fit TRBD2. After removal of 0 bases from V and 1 base from J, the junction contained 4 bases not matched to a gene. The CDR3 loop spans 16 amino acids. Germline CDR1 is SGHRS and CDR2 is YFSETQ.

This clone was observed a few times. The CDR3 spells CASSQDGWGPDPSGYTF. As DNA, the CDR3 is TGTGCCAGCAGCCAAGATGGGTGGGGCCCCGATCCTTCAGGCTACACCTTC. The V gene is TRBV14, the J gene TRBJ1-2, with a weak D call TRBD1 (5 bases). V was shortened by 0 bases and J by 8 bases, with 22 bases between the two germline ends. The CDR3 spans 17 residues. The germline V gene has CDR1 SGHDN and CDR2 FVKESK.

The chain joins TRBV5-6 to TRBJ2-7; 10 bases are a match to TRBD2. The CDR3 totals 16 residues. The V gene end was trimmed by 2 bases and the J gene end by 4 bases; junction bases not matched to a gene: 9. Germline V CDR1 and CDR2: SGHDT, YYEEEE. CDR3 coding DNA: TGTGCCAGCAGCTTTTTTGCCTCTAGCGGGGGTTACGAGCAGTACTTC. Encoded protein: CASSFFASSGGYEQYF.

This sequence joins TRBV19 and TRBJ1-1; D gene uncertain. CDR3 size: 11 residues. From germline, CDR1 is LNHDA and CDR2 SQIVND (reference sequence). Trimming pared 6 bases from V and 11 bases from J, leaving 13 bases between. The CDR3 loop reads CASSRGDEAFF. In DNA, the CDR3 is TGTGCCAGTAGCCGGGGTGATGAGGCTTTCTTT.

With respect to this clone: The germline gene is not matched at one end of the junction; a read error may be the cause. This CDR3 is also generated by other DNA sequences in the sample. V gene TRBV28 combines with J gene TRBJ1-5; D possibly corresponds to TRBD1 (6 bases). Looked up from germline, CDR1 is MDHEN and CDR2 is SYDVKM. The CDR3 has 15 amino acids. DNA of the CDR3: TGCGCCAGCAGTCAACCGGACAGAAAGAATCAGCCCCAGCATTTT. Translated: CASSQPDRKNQPQHF.

The CDR3 DNA reads as TGCGCCAGCAGTTTCTCGAGGGTAAACTATGGCTACACCTTC. This encodes CASSFSRVNYGYTF. V is TRBV10-1 and J is TRBJ1-2, with D hard to call. The CDR3 consists of 14 residues. Germline V lookup: CDR1 WNHNN, CDR2 SYGVQD (reference sequence). Trimming shortened V by 5 bases and J by 2 bases, and 12 bases separated the two germline ends.

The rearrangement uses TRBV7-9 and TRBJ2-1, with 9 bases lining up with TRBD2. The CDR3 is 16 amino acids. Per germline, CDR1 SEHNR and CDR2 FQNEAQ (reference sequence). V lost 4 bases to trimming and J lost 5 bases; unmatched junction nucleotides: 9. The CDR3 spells CASSSQAGGQNNEQFF. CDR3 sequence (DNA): TGTGCCAGCAGCTCTCAAGCGGGGGGACAAAACAATGAGCAGTTCTTC.

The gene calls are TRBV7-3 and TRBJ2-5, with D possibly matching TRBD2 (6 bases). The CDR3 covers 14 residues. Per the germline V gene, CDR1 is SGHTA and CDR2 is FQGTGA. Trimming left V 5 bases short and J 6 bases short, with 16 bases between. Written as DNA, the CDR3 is TGTGCCAGCAGCCCGGGACTGCCTTCGAAGACCCAGTACTTC. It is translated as CASSPGLPSKTQYF.

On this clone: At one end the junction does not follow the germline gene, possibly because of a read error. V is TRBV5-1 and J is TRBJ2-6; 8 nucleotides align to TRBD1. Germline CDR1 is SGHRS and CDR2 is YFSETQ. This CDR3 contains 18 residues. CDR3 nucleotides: TGCGCCAGCAGCTTGGCCTGGCAGGGGGCGTCTGGGGCCAACGGCCTGACTTTC. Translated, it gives CASSLAWQGASGANGLTF. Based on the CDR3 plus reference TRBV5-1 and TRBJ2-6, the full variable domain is KAGVTQTPRYLIKTRGQQVTLSCSPISGHRSVSWYQQTPGQGLQFLFEYFSETQRNKGNFPGRFSGRQFSNSRSEMNVSTLELGDSALYLCASSLAWQGASGANGLTFGAGSRLTVL.

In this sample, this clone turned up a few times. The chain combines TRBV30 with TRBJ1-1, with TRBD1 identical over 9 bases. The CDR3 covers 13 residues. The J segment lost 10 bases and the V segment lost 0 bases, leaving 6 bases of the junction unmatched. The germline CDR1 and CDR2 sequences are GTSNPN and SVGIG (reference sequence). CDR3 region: CAWSVNRGLGAFF. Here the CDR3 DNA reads TGTGCCTGGAGTGTAAACAGGGGGCTCGGAGCTTTCTTT.

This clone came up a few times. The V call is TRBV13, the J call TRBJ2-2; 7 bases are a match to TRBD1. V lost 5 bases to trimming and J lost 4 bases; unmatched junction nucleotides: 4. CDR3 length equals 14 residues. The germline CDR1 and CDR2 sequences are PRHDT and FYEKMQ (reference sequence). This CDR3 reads CASSQTGFTGELFF. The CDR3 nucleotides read TGTGCCAGCAGCCAGACAGGGTTCACCGGGGAGCTGTTTTTT.

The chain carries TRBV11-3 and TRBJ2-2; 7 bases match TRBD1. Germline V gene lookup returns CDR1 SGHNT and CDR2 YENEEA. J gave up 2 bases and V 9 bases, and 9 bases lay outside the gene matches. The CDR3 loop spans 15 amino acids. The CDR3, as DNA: TGTGCCAGGGGATCTGACAGGGAAAACACCGGGGAGCTGTTTTTT. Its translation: CARGSDRENTGELFF.

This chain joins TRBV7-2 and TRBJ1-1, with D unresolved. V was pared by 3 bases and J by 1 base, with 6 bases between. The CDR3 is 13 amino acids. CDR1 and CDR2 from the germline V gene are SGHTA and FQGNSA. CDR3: CASSFFRNTEAFF. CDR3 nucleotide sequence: TGTGCCAGCAGCTTTTTCCGGAACACTGAAGCTTTCTTT.

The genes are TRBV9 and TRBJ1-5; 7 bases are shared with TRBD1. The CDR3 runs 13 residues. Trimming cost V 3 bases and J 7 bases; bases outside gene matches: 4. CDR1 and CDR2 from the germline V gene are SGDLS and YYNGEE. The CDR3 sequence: CASSEGAGQPQHF. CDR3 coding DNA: TGTGCCAGCAGCGAGGGGGCAGGGCAGCCCCAGCATTTT.

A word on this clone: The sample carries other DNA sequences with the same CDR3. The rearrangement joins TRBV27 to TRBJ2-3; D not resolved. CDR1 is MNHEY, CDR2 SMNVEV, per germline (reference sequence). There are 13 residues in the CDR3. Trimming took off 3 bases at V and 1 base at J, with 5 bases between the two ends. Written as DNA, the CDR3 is TGTGCCAGCAGTTTGACTGGCACAGATACGCAGTATTTT. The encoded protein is CASSLTGTDTQYF.

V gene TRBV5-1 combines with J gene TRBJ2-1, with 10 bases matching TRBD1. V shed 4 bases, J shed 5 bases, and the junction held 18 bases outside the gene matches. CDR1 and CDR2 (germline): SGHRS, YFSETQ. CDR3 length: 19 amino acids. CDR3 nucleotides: TGCGCCAGCAGCGCCGACAGGGGGCGCCTCCTTAATAGGGACAATGAGCAGTTCTTC. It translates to CASSADRGRLLNRDNEQFF.

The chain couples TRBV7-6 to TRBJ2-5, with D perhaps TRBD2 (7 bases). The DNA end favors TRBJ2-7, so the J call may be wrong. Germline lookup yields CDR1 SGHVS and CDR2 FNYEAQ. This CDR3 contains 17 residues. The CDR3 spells CASSLVGRGAGSYEQYF. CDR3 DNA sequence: TGTGCCAGCAGCTTAGTGGGTCGGGGGGCGGGCTCCTACGAGCAGTACTTC.